The 19 T cell receptor beta chains presented below share a single source sample, sequenced in a study of tumor-infiltrating lymphocytes in primary liver carcinoma. Co-extraction of both nucleic acids (RNA and DNA) used roughly 20-34 mg of unsorted bulk tissue. cDNA specific to TCR beta was made from around 470 ng of total RNA, with a constant-region primer employed for priming. Library construction for TCR beta comprised three nested multiplex PCR rounds performed with slightly modified ARM-PCR. In the first two PCR rounds, TRBV1-TRBV30 forward primers were paired with a C-beta reverse primer, and each round lasted roughly 10 cycles. TCRdb processed the multiplex PCR reads anew with MiXCR; each CDR3 protein has one entry. The repertoire has approximately 80,000 distinct CDR3 sequences, approximately 62% of them found once; the top ten carry about 26%. The sequenced sample was tumor-adjacent normal liver tissue. The receptors shown here come from a man aged 40-55 years with primary liver carcinoma and hepatitis B virus infection.

Many counts were recorded for this clonotype. A read error is possible here, since a much larger clone lies one base away. This chain links TRBV6-2 or TRBV6-3 with TRBJ2-7; possibly TRBD2 for D (5 bases). CDR3 size: 16 residues. V shed 0 bases and J shed 2 bases, with 14 bases lying between them. Per germline, CDR1 MNHEY and CDR2 SVGEGT. CDR3 region: CASSYSIPSPPYEQYF. The DNA for the CDR3 is TGTGCCAGCAGTTACTCGATTCCTAGCCCGCCCTACGAGCAGTACTTC.

This clonotype was seen just once. The junction does not match germline at one end; this may be a read error. V is TRBV29-1 and J is TRBJ2-1; D call uncertain. CDR1 is SQVTM and CDR2 is ANQGSEA in the germline V gene. The CDR3 loop spans 15 amino acids. CDR3 DNA sequence: TGCAGCGTTGAAGGTAGGGCAGGCTCCTACAATGAGCAGATCTTC. Amino acids: CSVEGRAGSYNEQIF.

This clonotype has only a few counts. A much larger clone is a single base away; this may be a read error. The gene calls are TRBV4-2 and TRBJ2-2, with D unresolved. The CDR3 runs 14 residues. Trimming cost V 2 bases and J 6 bases, with 10 bases left between them. Per the germline V gene, CDR1 is LGHNA and CDR2 is YNFKEQ. The CDR3: CASSQTLTAGELFF. DNA of the CDR3: TGTGCCAGCAGCCAAACTCTGACCGCCGGGGAGCTGTTTTTT.

This clonotype was picked up a small number of times. Sequence at one end of the junction differs from germline and may be a read error. The gene calls are TRBV30 and TRBJ2-6; the D call may be TRBD1 or TRBD2 (5 bases each). Germline V gene sequence: CDR1 GTSNPN, CDR2 SVGIG (reference sequence). This CDR3 spans 13 amino acids. For the CDR3, the DNA is TGTGCCTGGAGGGGCTCTGGGACCAACGTTCTGACTTTC. Translated, it gives CAWRGSGTNVLTF.

A word on this clonotype: A read error is possible here, since a much larger clone lies one base away. The chain is built from TRBV12-3 or TRBV12-4 and TRBJ1-1; D is undetermined. V lost 7 bases and J 5 bases, leaving 11 bases between the germline ends. The CDR3 spans 12 residues. The CDR3 loop reads CASNPLWTEAFF. The CDR3 bases are TGTGCCAGCAATCCCCTCTGGACTGAAGCTTTCTTT.

The table lists this clonotype with many counts. The junction shows a germline mismatch at one end, possibly a read error. J is TRBJ2-3 and V is TRBV5-1, with D unresolved. The V gene's germline CDR1 is SGHRS and CDR2 YFSETQ. This CDR3 is 16 amino acids long. This CDR3 reads CTSSLRTGGSTDTQYF. The CDR3, as DNA: TGCACCAGCAGCTTGAGGACGGGCGGCAGCACAGATACGCAGTATTTT.

About this clonotype itself: The junction differs from germline at one of its ends, possibly a read error. The V gene is TRBV11-2, the J gene TRBJ2-7; the D gene is possibly TRBD2 (6 bases). This CDR3 has 12 amino acids. The germline V gene encodes CDR1 SGHAT and CDR2 FQNNGV. The CDR3 DNA is TGTGCCAGCAGTCCCGGGGGATACGAGCAGAACTTC. Translating it yields CASSPGGYEQNF.

Details on this clonotype: A much larger clone differs from this one at a single base, so this may be a read error. This chain links TRBV14 with TRBJ2-1; D gene ambiguous. Germline CDR1 is SGHDN and CDR2 is FVKESK. The CDR3 covers 14 residues. V was cut by 2 bases and J by 6 bases, with 11 bases left in between. CDR3 loop: CASSQNLDTNEQFF. The CDR3 DNA reads as TGTGCCAGCAGCCAAAATCTCGACACCAATGAGCAGTTCTTC.

This clonotype was seen more than once but under ten times. A read error is possible here, since a much larger clone lies one base away. V and J are TRBV28 and TRBJ2-1; D is ambiguous. The CDR3 contains 14 residues. CDR1 is MDHEN and CDR2 is SYDVKM in the germline V gene. In DNA, the CDR3 is TGTGCCAGCAGTTTTACTTCAAGATACATTGAGCAGTTCTTC. It codes for CASSFTSRYIEQFF.

In the case of this clonotype: The junction and the germline gene differ at one end; a read error may be behind it. The J gene is TRBJ1-1, the V gene TRBV4-1; D is unresolved. Germline V CDR1 and CDR2: MGHRA, YSYEKL. This CDR3 comprises 17 residues. The CDR3 loop is CASSQDSQRAQDTEAFF. Written as DNA, the CDR3 is TGCGCCAGCAGCCAAGATAGTCAGCGGGCGCAAGACACTGAGGCTTTCTTT.

This clonotype was seen more than once but under ten times. Mismatch with germline at one junction end may stem from a read error. The chain employs TRBV4-3 and TRBJ2-5; D is uncertain. The CDR3 totals 13 residues. Germline values: CDR1 LGHNA, CDR2 YSLEER. As DNA, the CDR3 is TGTGCCAGCAGCCAAGACCGACAAAAGACCCAGTACTTC. Residues: CASSQDRQKTQYF.

In regard to this clonotype: The germline gene is not matched at one end of the junction; a read error may be the cause. CDR3 nucleotide sequence: TGTGCCAGCAGCAGAGTGGGGTCCGGGCGTGAGACCCAGTGCTTC. Protein sequence: CASSRVGSGRETQCF. The chain is built from TRBV11-2 and TRBJ2-5, with D hard to call. This CDR3 is 15 amino acids long. CDR1 and CDR2 from the germline V gene are SGHAT and FQNNGV.

A word on this clonotype: An end of the junction does not agree with germline; a read error may underlie this. This rearrangement joins TRBV6-2 or TRBV6-3 to TRBJ1-5, with unresolved D. Germline V gene lookup returns CDR1 MNHEY and CDR2 SVGEGT. The CDR3 is 14 amino acids. CDR3 in DNA: TGTACCAGCAGTTACATGACCCCCAATCAGCCCCAGCATTTT. Translated: CTSSYMTPNQPQHF.

This clonotype appeared many times. This chain uses TRBV5-6 with TRBJ2-3, with D perhaps assigned TRBD1 or TRBD2 (6 bases each). Germline V gene sequence: CDR1 SGHDT, CDR2 YYEEEE. The CDR3 has 17 amino acids. V was trimmed by 0 bases and J by 2 bases, leaving 16 bases between them. The CDR3 is CASSLGRGRLNTDTQYF. The DNA for the CDR3 is TGTGCCAGCAGCTTGGGTCGGGGGCGTCTGAACACAGATACGCAGTATTTT.

The sample holds many counts of this clonotype. This rearrangement joins TRBV30 to TRBJ1-5; 9 nucleotides line up with TRBD1. V gave up 5 bases and J gave up 6 bases; unmatched junction bases: 5. Germline V gives CDR1 GTSNPN, CDR2 SVGIG (reference sequence). This CDR3 has 13 amino acids. The DNA for the CDR3 is TGTGCCTGGGCTACAGGGGGCGTTCAGCCCCAGCATTTT. As protein: CAWATGGVQPQHF.

Concerning this clonotype: A much larger clone differs from this one at a single base, so this may be a read error. The gene calls are TRBV7-9 and TRBJ2-3, with D maybe TRBD2 (6 bases). This CDR3 spans 16 amino acids. Trimming removed 5 bases at V and 0 bases at J, with 15 bases between. The germline V gene has CDR1 SEHNR and CDR2 FQNEAQ (reference sequence). The CDR3 region has the DNA TGTGCCAGCAGCATTCTAGCGAATACTAGCACAGATACGCAGTATTTT. Translated, it gives CASSILANTSTDTQYF.

Regarding this clonotype: The junction departs from the called germline gene at one end, perhaps through a read error. V is TRBV11-2 and J is TRBJ2-7; 9 bases align to TRBD1. The CDR3 sequence is 16 residues long. The germline V gene has CDR1 SGHAT and CDR2 FQNNGV. CDR3 coding DNA: TGCGCAAGCAGCTTTGATCGCAGACAGGGGGCCTACGAGCAGTACTTC. Translation: CASSFDRRQGAYEQYF. Looking up the rest from reference TRBV11-2 and TRBJ2-7 gives the full variable domain: EAGVAQSPRYKIIEKRQSVAFWCNPISGHATLYWYQQILGQGPKLLIQFQNNGVVDDSQLPKDRFSAERLKGVDSTLKIQPAKLEDSAVYLCASSFDRRQGAYEQYFGPGTRLTVT.

Worth noting for this clonotype: The junction and the germline gene differ at one end; a read error may be behind it. V usage is TRBV6-1 and J usage is TRBJ1-5; no clear D gene. The germline V gene encodes CDR1 MNHNS and CDR2 SASEGT. The CDR3 has 15 residues. The CDR3, as DNA: TGTACCAGTAGTGAAGTCTCCTATAGCAATCAGCCCCAGCATTTT. Translation gives CTSSEVSYSNQPQHF.

Of note for this clonotype: A read error may account for a junction end that differs from germline. V is TRBV11-2 and J is TRBJ1-2; 7 bases align to TRBD1. In germline, CDR1 is SGHAT, CDR2 FQNNGV. There are 13 residues in the CDR3. The CDR3 DNA reads TGTGCCAGCAACCGACAGGGAGTCTATGACTACACCTTC. It codes for CASNRQGVYDYTF.